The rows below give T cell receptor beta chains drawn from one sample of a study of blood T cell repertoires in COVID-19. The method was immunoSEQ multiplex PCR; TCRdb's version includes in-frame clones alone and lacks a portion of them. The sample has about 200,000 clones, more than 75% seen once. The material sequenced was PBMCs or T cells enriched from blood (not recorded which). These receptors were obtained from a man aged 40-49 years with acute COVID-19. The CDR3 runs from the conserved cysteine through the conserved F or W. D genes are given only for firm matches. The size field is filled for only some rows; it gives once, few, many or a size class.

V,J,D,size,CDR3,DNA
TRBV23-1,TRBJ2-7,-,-,CASSQTREDSYEQYF,TGCGCCAGCAGTCAAACCAGGGAGGACTCCTACGAGCAGTACTTC
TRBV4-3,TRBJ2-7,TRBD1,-,CASSQSTGQGVWEQYF,TGCGCCAGCAGCCAATCGACGGGACAGGGGGTTTGGGAGCAGTACTTC
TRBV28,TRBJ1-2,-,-,CASIYYQGGHYGYTF,TGTGCCAGCATATACTACCAGGGTGGGCACTATGGCTACACCTTC
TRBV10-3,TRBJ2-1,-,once,CAISESYGGFYNEQFF,TGTGCCATCAGTGAGTCGTACGGAGGATTCTACAATGAGCAGTTCTTC
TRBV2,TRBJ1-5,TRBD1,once,CASRAGTGLNQPQHF,TGTGCCAGCAGGGCCGGGACAGGCCTAAATCAGCCCCAGCATTTT
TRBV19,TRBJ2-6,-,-,CASSIAGANVLTF,TGTGCCAGTAGTATCGCGGGGGCCAACGTCCTGACTTTC
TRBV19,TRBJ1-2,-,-,CASSRTQGYGYTF,TGTGCCAGTAGTCGGACTCAAGGGTATGGCTACACCTTC
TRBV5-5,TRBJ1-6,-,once,CASSLSAGDNSPLHF,TGTGCCAGCAGCTTGTCCGCAGGGGATAATTCACCCCTCCACTTT
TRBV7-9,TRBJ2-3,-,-,CASSPEQGLDTQYF,TGTGCCAGCAGCCCCGAGCAGGGCCTAGATACGCAGTATTTT
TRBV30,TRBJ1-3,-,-,CAWSDFSSGNTIYF,TGTGCCTGGAGTGATTTTAGCTCTGGAAACACCATATATTTT
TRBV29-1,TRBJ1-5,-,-,CSVRGGVDQPQHF,TGCAGCGTGCGAGGGGGGGTTGATCAGCCCCAGCATTTT
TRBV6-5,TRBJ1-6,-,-,CASRPSGEVLHF,TGTGCCAGCAGACCCAGTGGGGAGGTCCTCCACTTT
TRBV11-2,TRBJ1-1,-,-,CASSLEGVGGTEAFF,TGTGCCAGCAGCTTAGAAGGGGTCGGCGGCACTGAAGCTTTCTTT
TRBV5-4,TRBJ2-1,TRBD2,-,CASSATSGREGNEQFF,TGTGCCAGCAGCGCGACTAGCGGGAGGGAGGGCAATGAGCAGTTCTTC
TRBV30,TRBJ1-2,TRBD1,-,CAWSPWDRELYGYTF,TGTGCCTGGAGTCCCTGGGACAGGGAGCTCTATGGCTACACCTTC
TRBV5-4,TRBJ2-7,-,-,CASSDQRDFFEQYF,TGTGCCAGCAGCGATCAGAGGGACTTTTTCGAGCAGTACTTC
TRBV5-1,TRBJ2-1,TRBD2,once,CASSSGTSGSSYNEQFF,TGCGCCAGCAGCTCCGGGACTAGCGGCAGCTCCTACAATGAGCAGTTCTTC
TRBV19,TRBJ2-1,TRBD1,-,CASSIRGQGAIYSYNEQFF,TGTGCCAGTAGTATTCGGGGACAGGGGGCGATTTATTCCTACAATGAGCAGTTCTTC
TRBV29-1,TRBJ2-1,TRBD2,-,CSVAGLVLNEQFF,TGCAGCGTCGCGGGACTAGTTCTTAATGAGCAGTTCTTC
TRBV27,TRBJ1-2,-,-,CATSFDGGRGYGYTF,TGTGCCACAAGTTTTGACGGGGGGCGCGGCTATGGCTACACCTTC
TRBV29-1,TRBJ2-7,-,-,CSVESSEHGYEQYF,TGCAGCGTTGAATCAAGCGAGCACGGGTACGAGCAGTACTTC
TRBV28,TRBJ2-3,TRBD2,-,CASRKREGIRYTQYF,TGTGCCAGCCGAAAGCGGGAGGGTATTCGGTATACGCAGTATTTT
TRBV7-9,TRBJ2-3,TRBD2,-,CASSEIAGGLKGTDTQYF,TGTGCCAGCAGCGAAATAGCGGGAGGGCTCAAGGGCACAGATACGCAGTATTTT
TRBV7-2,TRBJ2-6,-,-,CASSLPSGANVLTF,TGTGCCAGCAGCTTACCGTCTGGGGCCAACGTCCTGACTTTC
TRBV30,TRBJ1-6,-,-,CASSSGAGDSPLHF,TGTGCCAGTTCAAGCGGGGCTGGGGATTCACCCCTCCACTTT
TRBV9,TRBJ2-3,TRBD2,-,CASSARGSTDTQYF,TGTGCCAGCAGCGCGCGGGGGAGCACAGATACGCAGTATTTT
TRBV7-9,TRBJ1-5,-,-,CASSQGNQPQHF,TGTGCCAGTTCTCAGGGAAATCAGCCCCAGCATTTT
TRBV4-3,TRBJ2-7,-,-,CASSQDGHTGTYEQYF,TGCGCCAGTAGCCAAGATGGACACACGGGTACCTACGAGCAGTACTTC
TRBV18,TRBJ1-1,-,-,CASSKQANTEAFF,TGTGCCAGCTCAAAACAGGCGAACACTGAAGCTTTCTTT
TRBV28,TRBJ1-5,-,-,CASREGSFYSNQPQHF,TGTGCCAGCAGAGAGGGCAGTTTTTATAGCAATCAGCCCCAGCATTTT
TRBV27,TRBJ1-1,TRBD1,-,CASRPQGYTEAFF,TGTGCCAGCAGACCACAGGGGTACACTGAAGCTTTCTTT
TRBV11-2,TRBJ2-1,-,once,CASSLLAGFMPEQFF,TGTGCCAGCAGCTTACTGGCAGGGTTTATGCCTGAGCAGTTCTTC
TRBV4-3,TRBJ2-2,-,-,CASSQNPFRQTGTGELFF,TGCGCCAGCAGCCAGAACCCCTTTAGGCAAACAGGAACCGGGGAGCTGTTTTTT
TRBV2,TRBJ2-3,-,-,CASSEALTDTQYF,TGTGCCAGCAGTGAAGCCTTGACAGATACGCAGTATTTT
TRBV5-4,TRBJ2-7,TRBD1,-,CASSPGQGGYEQYF,TGTGCCAGCAGCCCGGGACAGGGGGGCTACGAGCAGTACTTC
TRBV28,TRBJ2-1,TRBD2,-,CASSSTTLSGNEQFF,TGTGCCAGCAGCTCCACTACCCTTAGCGGGAATGAGCAGTTCTTC
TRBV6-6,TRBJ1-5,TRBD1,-,CASNSGDRVNSSPQHF,TGTGCCAGCAATTCCGGGGACAGGGTTAATTCATCGCCCCAGCATTTT
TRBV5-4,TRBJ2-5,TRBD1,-,CASSLGGPTGGLETQYF,TGTGCCAGCAGCTTGGGGGGGCCGACAGGGGGCTTAGAGACCCAGTACTTC
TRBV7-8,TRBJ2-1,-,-,CASSLGRVNEQFF,TGTGCCAGCAGCTTAGGGAGGGTTAATGAGCAGTTCTTC
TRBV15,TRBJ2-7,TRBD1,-,CATSRDRGQDSEQYF,TGTGCCACCAGCAGAGATCGGGGACAGGACTCCGAGCAGTACTTC
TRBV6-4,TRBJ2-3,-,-,CASSRSEGSDTQYF,TGTGCCAGCAGTCGGTCGGAGGGTTCAGATACGCAGTATTTT
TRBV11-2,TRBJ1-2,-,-,CASSQTLQGTGYTF,TGTGCCAGCAGCCAGACCCTCCAGGGTACTGGCTACACCTTC
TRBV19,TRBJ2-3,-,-,CASSILPDTQYF,TGTGCCAGTAGTATACTCCCAGATACGCAGTATTTT
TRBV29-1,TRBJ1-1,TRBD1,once,CSGGTANTEAFF,TGCAGCGGAGGGACAGCGAACACTGAAGCTTTCTTT
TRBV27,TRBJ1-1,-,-,CASSPRGQNTEAFF,TGTGCCAGCAGCCCTAGGGGACAGAACACTGAAGCTTTCTTT
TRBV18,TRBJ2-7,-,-,CASSPLGRSYEQYF,TGTGCCAGCTCACCCCTCGGGAGATCCTACGAGCAGTACTTC
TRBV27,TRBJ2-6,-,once,CASSPIVGANVLTF,TGTGCCAGCAGCCCTATCGTGGGGGCCAACGTCCTGACTTTC
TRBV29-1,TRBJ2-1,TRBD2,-,CSVVPGTSEHYNEQFF,TGCAGCGTTGTACCCGGGACTAGCGAGCACTACAATGAGCAGTTCTTC
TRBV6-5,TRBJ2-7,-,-,CASSLPGSTYEQYF,TGTGCCAGCAGTCTCCCTGGGAGTACCTACGAGCAGTACTTC
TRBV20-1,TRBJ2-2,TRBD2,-,CSASIPSGRANTGELFF,TGCAGTGCTAGTATTCCTAGCGGAAGAGCGAACACCGGGGAGCTGTTTTTT
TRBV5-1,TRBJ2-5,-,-,CASSPIMRVQETQYF,TGCGCCAGCAGCCCCATCATGCGGGTACAAGAGACCCAGTACTTC
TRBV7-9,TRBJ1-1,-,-,CASSLSSQGNTEAFF,TGTGCCAGCAGCTTAAGTTCCCAGGGGAACACTGAAGCTTTCTTT
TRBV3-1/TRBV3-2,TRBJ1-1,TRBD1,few,CASSQDRVYTEAFF,TGTGCCAGCAGCCAGGACAGGGTTTACACTGAAGCTTTCTTT
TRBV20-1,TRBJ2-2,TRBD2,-,CSASLLAGGAGELFF,TGCAGTGCTAGTTTACTAGCGGGAGGCGCCGGGGAGCTGTTTTTT
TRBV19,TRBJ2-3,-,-,CASSPNEGADTQYF,TGTGCCAGTAGTCCCAATGAGGGAGCAGATACGCAGTATTTT